The text below deals with one T cell receptor beta chain. This table comes from immunoSEQ multiplex PCR, and its TCRdb copy is limited to in-frame clones, with some not included. The sample carries 2 million to 3 million clones, approximately 92% recorded once. From CD4+ cells came CD45RA+ naive and CD45RA-negative memory subsets. This CDR3 has 11 amino acids. Germline CDR1 and CDR2: SQVTM and ANQGSEA. V was pared by 5 bases and J by 4 bases, with 1 base of the junction left unmatched. This specimen comes from a study of shared clonotypes between healthy human individuals. The specimen sequenced was naive CD4+ T cells sorted from blood. Subset meaning: CD45RA+ positively selected. The TCR sequence derives from a man between 18 and 35 years old in good health. The chain employs TRBV29-1 and TRBJ2-5, with TRBD2 identical over 7 bases. The CDR3 bases are TGCAGCGTTTCGGGGGGAGAGACCCAGTACTTC. It translates to CSVSGGETQYF.